This T cell receptor (beta chain) was recorded in a study of cytomegalovirus exposure and HLA in healthy donors. Study at large: For the roughly 370 genotyped donors, about 79% fell within the Caucasian-associated ancestry cluster.

The PCR had 60 Vbeta and 13 Jbeta primers. Repertoires were generated with immunoSEQ multiplex PCR, while TCRdb's copy carries only in-frame clones and drops some. The sample holds 150,000 or so clones; 80% are singletons and the top ten take about 5.6%. The ends were cut back, 5 bases at V and 5 bases at J, with 6 bases in the middle. Germline V gene lookup returns CDR1 SEHNR and CDR2 FQNEAQ (reference sequence). The CDR3 is 11 residues long. The sample comprised PBMCs. The source of this sequence is a woman between 40 and 50 years old in good health and CMV-seropositive. The chain links TRBV7-9 to TRBJ2-5; D gene uncertain. The CDR3 protein is CASSQAETQYF. As DNA, the CDR3 is TGTGCCAGCAGCCAGGCCGAGACCCAGTACTTC.